Below, 11 T cell receptor beta chains from the same sample are listed, as sequenced in a study of T cell responses to AZD1222 COVID-19 vaccine. Profiling relied on immunoSEQ multiplex PCR, and the TCRdb table lists in-frame clones only, not all of them. Of under 200,000 clones in the sample, 88% were seen once. Sample: peripheral blood, taken on day 0 of AZD1222 vaccination. The receptors shown here come from an adult in good health.

The chain carries TRBV7-2 and TRBJ2-1; 10 bases line up with TRBD1. The CDR3 totals 13 residues. Trimming at V came to 5 bases and at J to 10 bases, leaving 5 bases not matched to a gene. Germline values: CDR1 SGHTA, CDR2 FQGNSA. The CDR3, as DNA: TGTGCCAGCAGCGTAGACAGGGGGCGGGAGCAGTTCTTC. Its translation is CASSVDRGREQFF.

This chain joins TRBV7-6 and TRBJ2-7; D may match TRBD1 or TRBD2 (5 bases each). The germline V gene has CDR1 SGHVS and CDR2 FNYEAQ. V lost 6 bases and J 3 bases, leaving 12 bases between the germline ends. This CDR3 has 13 residues. CDR3 bases: TGTGCCAGCAGTCTCTCGGGGCGCTACGAGCAGTACTTC. It specifies CASSLSGRYEQYF.

This clone was counted a few times. The chain uses TRBV5-1 and TRBJ1-4; the match to TRBD1 covers 7 bases. Germline values: CDR1 SGHRS, CDR2 YFSETQ. The CDR3 consists of 16 residues. The trim removed 0 bases at V and 6 bases at J, leaving 8 bases unmatched. CDR3 in amino acids: CASSLAPGQSDEKLFF. The CDR3, as DNA: TGCGCCAGCAGCTTGGCCCCGGGACAGTCCGATGAAAAACTGTTTTTT.

The chain uses TRBV24-1 and TRBJ1-1, with a possible D match to TRBD1 (6 bases). Germline V gives CDR1 KGHDR, CDR2 SFDVKD. V gave up 7 bases and J gave up 2 bases, with 10 bases separating them. This CDR3 has 13 amino acids. The CDR3: CATRRGVNTEAFF. The CDR3 DNA reads as TGTGCCACCAGGAGGGGGGTTAACACTGAAGCTTTCTTT.

The chain couples TRBV7-2 to TRBJ1-3; TRBD1 matches at 7 bases. The CDR3 contains 16 residues. Germline CDR1 and CDR2: SGHTA and FQGNSA. V lost 3 bases and J lost 1; bases outside the gene matches: 6. The CDR3: CASSFNNRGSGNTIYF. CDR3 bases: TGTGCCAGCAGCTTTAATAACAGGGGATCTGGAAACACCATATATTTT.

The genes are TRBV7-8 and TRBJ1-6; the D is unclear. V gave up 5 bases and J gave up 4 bases, with 21 bases separating them. This CDR3 comprises 18 residues. CDR1 SGHVS and CDR2 FQNEAQ come from the germline V gene. The CDR3 here is CASSPTPRVRKYNSPLHF. Here the CDR3 DNA reads TGTGCCAGCAGCCCCACACCAAGGGTTCGGAAGTATAATTCACCCCTCCACTTT.

This chain connects TRBV7-2 to TRBJ2-7; 9 nucleotides agree with TRBD1. Germline assignment: CDR1 SGHTA and CDR2 FQGNSA. The CDR3 totals 15 residues. J was trimmed by 4 bases and V by 1 base; bases with no gene match: 5. For the CDR3, the DNA is TGTGCCAGCAGCTTAGGAGGGACAGGGCCGTACGAGCAGTACTTC. Protein sequence: CASSLGGTGPYEQYF.

The chain recombines TRBV28 with TRBJ1-3; the match to TRBD1 covers 9 bases. V gave up 4 bases and J gave up 0 bases; unmatched junction bases: 7. Germline V gene data show CDR1 as MDHEN and CDR2 as SYDVKM. The CDR3 is 17 amino acids. The CDR3 spells CASSSGQGLISGNTIYF. CDR3 coding DNA: TGTGCCAGCAGTTCGGGACAGGGATTAATCTCTGGAAACACCATATATTTT. Supplemented by reference TRBV28 and TRBJ1-3, the full variable domain reads DVKVTQSSRYLVKRTGEKVFLECVQDMDHENMFWYRQDPGLGLRLIYFSYDVKMKEKGDIPEGYSVSREKKERFSLILESASTNQTSMYLCASSSGQGLISGNTIYFGEGSWLTVV.

This clone was seen only once. CDR3 amino acids: CASSSLTGYEQYF. CDR3 bases: TGTGCCAGCAGTTCCCTGACAGGGTACGAGCAGTACTTC. V and J are TRBV27 and TRBJ2-7, with TRBD1 identical over 7 bases. The CDR3 spans 13 residues. Trimming at V came to 4 bases and at J to 4 bases, leaving 4 bases not matched to a gene. From germline, CDR1 is MNHEY and CDR2 SMNVEV (reference sequence).

This chain connects TRBV6-1 to TRBJ1-6; D gene uncertain. The CDR3 is made up of 13 amino acids. V was cut by 1 base and J by 6 bases, with 4 bases left in between. From germline, CDR1 is MNHNS and CDR2 SASEGT. This CDR3 reads CASSEVGNSPLHF. CDR3 DNA sequence: TGTGCCAGCAGTGAAGTTGGTAATTCACCCCTCCACTTT.

This clone was seen a single time. CDR3 DNA sequence: TGTGCCAGCAGTCGTTTCCAGCAGGGGGCTAATGAAAAACTGTTTTTT. Its protein product is CASSRFQQGANEKLFF. This sequence joins TRBV25-1 and TRBJ1-4; 7 nucleotides agree with TRBD1. V was clipped by 5 bases and J by 3 bases; unmatched bases: 9. Germline V gene sequence: CDR1 MGHDK, CDR2 SYGVNS. There are 16 residues in the CDR3.